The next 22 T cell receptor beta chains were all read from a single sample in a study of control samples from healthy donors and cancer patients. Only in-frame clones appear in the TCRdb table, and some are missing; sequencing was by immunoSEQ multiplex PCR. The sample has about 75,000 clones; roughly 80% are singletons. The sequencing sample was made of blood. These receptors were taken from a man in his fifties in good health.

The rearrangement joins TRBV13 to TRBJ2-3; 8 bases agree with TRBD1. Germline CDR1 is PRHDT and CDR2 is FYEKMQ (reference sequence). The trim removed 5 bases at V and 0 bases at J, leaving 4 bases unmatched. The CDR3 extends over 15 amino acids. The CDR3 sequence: CASSHRDRSTDTQYF. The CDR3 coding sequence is TGTGCCAGCAGCCATAGGGACAGGAGCACAGATACGCAGTATTTT. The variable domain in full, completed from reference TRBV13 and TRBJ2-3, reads AAGVIQSPRHLIKEKRETATLKCYPIPRHDTVYWYQQGPGQDPQFLISFYEKMQSDKGSIPDRFSAQQFSDYHSELNMSSLELGDSALYFCASSHRDRSTDTQYFGPGTRLTVL.

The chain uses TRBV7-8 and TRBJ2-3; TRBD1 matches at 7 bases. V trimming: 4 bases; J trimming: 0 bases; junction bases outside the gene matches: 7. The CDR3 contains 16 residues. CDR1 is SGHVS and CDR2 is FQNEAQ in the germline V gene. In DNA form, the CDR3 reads TGTGCCAGCAGCTCTGGGACAGCACGTAGCACAGATACGCAGTATTTT. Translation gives CASSSGTARSTDTQYF.

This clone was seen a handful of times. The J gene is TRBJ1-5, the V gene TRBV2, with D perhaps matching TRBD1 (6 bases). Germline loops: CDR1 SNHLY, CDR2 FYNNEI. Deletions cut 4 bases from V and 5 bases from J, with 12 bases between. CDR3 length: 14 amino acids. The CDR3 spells CASSVQGNHQPQHF. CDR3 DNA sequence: TGTGCCAGCAGTGTACAGGGAAACCATCAGCCCCAGCATTTT.

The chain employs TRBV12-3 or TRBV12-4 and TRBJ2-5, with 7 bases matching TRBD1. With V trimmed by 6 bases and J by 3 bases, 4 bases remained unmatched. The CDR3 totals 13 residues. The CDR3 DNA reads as TGTGCCAGCAGAGGGACAGTAAAAGAGACCCAGTACTTC. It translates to CASRGTVKETQYF.

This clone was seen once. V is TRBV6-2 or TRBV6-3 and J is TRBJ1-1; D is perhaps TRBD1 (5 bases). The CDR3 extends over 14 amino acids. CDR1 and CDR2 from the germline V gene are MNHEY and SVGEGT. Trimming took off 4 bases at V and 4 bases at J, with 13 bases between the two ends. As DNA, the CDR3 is TGTGCCAGCAGTTTACAGGTTTCGGGCACTGAAGCTTTCTTT. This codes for CASSLQVSGTEAFF.

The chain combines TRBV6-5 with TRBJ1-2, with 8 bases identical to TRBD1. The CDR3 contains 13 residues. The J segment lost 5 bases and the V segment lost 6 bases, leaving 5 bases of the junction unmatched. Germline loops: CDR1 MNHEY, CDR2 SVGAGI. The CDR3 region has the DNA TGTGCCAGCAGACAGGGGGGGCCGTATGGCTACACCTTC. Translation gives CASRQGGPYGYTF.

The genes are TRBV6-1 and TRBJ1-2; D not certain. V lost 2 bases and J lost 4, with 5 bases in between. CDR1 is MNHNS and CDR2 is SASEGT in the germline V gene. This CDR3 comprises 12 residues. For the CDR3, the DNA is TGTGCCAGCAGTGAACCCGGCTATGGCTACACCTTC. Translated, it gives CASSEPGYGYTF.

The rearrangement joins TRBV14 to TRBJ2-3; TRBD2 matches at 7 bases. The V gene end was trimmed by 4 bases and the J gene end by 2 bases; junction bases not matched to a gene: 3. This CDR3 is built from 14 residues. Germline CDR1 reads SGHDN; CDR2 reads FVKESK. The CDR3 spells CASSLTSVTDTQYF. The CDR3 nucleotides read TGTGCCAGCAGCCTAACTAGCGTCACAGATACGCAGTATTTT.

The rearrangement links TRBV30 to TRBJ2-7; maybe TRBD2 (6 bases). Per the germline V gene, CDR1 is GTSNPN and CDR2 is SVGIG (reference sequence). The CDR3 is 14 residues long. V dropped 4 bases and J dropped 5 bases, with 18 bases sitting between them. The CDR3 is CAWTYLGGGHEQYF. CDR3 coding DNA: TGTGCCTGGACATATCTGGGGGGTGGACACGAGCAGTACTTC.

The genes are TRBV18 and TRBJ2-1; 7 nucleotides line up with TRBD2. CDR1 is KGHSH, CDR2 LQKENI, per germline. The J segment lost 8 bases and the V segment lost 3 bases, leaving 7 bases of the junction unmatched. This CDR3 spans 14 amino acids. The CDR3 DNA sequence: TGTGCCAGCTCACCGGCGGGGAGGGATGATGAGCAGTTCTTC. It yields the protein CASSPAGRDDEQFF.

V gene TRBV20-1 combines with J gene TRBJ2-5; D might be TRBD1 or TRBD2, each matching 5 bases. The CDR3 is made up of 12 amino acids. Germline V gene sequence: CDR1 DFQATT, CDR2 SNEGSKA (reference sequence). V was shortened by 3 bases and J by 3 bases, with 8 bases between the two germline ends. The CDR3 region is CSASGTEETQYF. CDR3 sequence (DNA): TGCAGTGCTAGTGGGACCGAAGAGACCCAGTACTTC.

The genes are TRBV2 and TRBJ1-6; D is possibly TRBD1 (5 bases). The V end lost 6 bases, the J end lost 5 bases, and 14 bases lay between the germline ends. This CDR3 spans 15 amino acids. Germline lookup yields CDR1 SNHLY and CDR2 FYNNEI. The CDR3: CASRFETEDNSPLHF. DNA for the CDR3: TGTGCCAGCAGATTTGAGACAGAGGATAATTCACCCCTCCACTTT.

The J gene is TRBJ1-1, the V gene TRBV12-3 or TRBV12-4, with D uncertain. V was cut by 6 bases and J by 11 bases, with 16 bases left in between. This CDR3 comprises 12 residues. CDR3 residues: CASSPRSQVAFF. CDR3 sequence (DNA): TGTGCCAGCAGCCCTCGGTCACAAGTGGCTTTCTTT.

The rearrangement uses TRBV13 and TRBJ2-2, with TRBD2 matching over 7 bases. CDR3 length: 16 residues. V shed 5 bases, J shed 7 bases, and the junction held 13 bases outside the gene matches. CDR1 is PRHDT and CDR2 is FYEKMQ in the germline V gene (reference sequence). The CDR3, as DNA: TGTGCCAGCAGCGGCGGACTAGTCTATAGCGGCGGGGAGCTGTTTTTT. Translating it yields CASSGGLVYSGGELFF.

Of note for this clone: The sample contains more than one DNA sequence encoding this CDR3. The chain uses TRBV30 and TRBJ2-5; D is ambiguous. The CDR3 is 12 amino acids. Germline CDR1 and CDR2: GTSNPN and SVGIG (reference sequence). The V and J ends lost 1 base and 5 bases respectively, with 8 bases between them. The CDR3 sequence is CAWSGGGETQYF. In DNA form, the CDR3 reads TGTGCCTGGAGTGGAGGTGGTGAGACCCAGTACTTC.

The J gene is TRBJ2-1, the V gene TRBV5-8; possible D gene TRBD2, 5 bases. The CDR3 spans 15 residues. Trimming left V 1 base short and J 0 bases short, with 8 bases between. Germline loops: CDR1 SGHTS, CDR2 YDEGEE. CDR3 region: CASSLIAHSYNEQFF. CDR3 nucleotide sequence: TGTGCCAGCAGCTTGATAGCGCACTCCTACAATGAGCAGTTCTTC.

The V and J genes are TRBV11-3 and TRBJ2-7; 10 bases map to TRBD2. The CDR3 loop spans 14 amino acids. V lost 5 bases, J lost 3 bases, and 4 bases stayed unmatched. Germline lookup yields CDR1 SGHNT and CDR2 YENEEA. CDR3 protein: CASSELAGNYEQYF. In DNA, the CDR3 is TGTGCCAGCAGCGAACTAGCGGGGAACTACGAGCAGTACTTC.

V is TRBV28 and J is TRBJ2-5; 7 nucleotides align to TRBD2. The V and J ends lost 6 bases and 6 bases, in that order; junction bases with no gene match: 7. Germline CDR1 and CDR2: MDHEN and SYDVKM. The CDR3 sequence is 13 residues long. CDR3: CASSTGGWQTQYF. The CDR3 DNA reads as TGTGCCAGCAGCACCGGGGGGTGGCAGACCCAGTACTTC.

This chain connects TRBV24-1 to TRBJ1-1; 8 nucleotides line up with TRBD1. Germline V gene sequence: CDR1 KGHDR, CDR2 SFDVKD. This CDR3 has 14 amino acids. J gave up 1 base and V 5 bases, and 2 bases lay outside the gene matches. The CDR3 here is CATSGGTGNTEAFF. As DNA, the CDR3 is TGTGCCACCAGTGGAGGGACAGGGAACACTGAAGCTTTCTTT.

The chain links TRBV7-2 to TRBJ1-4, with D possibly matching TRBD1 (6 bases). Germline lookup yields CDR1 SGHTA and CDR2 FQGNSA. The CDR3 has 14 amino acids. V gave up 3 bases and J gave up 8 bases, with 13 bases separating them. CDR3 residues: CASSFGGGEEKLFF. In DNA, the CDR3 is TGTGCCAGCAGCTTTGGCGGGGGCGAGGAAAAACTGTTTTTT.

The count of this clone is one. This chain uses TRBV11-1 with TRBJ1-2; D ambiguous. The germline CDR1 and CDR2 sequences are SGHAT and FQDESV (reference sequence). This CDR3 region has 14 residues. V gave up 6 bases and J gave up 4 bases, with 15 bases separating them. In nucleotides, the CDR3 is TGTGCCAGCAGTCAACAAGGTGCGACCTATGGCTACACCTTC. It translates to CASSQQGATYGYTF. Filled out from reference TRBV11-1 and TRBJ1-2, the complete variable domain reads EAEVAQSPRYKITEKSQAVAFWCDPISGHATLYWYRQILGQGPELLVQFQDESVVDDSQLPKDRFSAERLKGVDSTLKIQPAELGDSAMYLCASSQQGATYGYTFGSGTRLTVV.

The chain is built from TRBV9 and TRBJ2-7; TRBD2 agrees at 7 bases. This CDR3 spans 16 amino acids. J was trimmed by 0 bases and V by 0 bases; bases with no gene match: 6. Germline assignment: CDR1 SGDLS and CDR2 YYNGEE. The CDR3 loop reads CASSVEASGVSYEQYF. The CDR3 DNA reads TGTGCCAGCAGCGTAGAGGCTAGCGGAGTCTCCTACGAGCAGTACTTC.